Sequencing of this T cell receptor (beta chain) was carried out in a study of control samples from healthy donors and cancer patients. The CDR3 spans 13 residues. The V gene's germline CDR1 is MNHEY and CDR2 SMNVEV (reference sequence). The V and J ends lost 5 bases and 7 bases respectively, with 11 bases between them. Libraries were prepared by immunoSEQ multiplex PCR; TCRdb keeps only in-frame clonotypes and omits some of them. The sample shows 120,000 to 150,000 clones, more than 85% of them seen only once. Sequencing was done on a sample of blood. The chain is built from TRBV27 and TRBJ2-2, with D perhaps matching TRBD1 (5 bases). The receptor was derived from a man aged 25 to 45 in good health. Written as DNA, the CDR3 is TGTGCCAGCAGTGAGACAGCAGGCGGGGAGCTGTTTTTT. Translation gives CASSETAGGELFF.